These T cell receptor beta chains were read from a single sample in a study of radiation and T cells in renal cell carcinoma. Profiled with immunoSEQ multiplex PCR; TCRdb holds only in-frame clones, not every one. The repertoire holds roughly 75,000 clones, with around 80% as singletons. The sample consisted of blood, taken from a patient whose treatment included radiotherapy and nephrectomy. The receptors were gathered from a man in his sixties with renal cell carcinoma. The CDR3 runs from the conserved cysteine through the conserved F or W. Fields, in order: J gene, D gene, V gene, CDR3 protein. A D gene is named only where the DNA matches it firmly.

TRBJ1-6,TRBD1,TRBV29-1,CSAGTDNSPLHF
TRBJ2-7,NA,TRBV7-2,CASSQGLQRYEQYF
TRBJ1-4,TRBD1,TRBV7-9,CASSALQGAKEKLFF
TRBJ2-2,TRBD2,TRBV14,CASSVAGGPRELFF
TRBJ2-7,TRBD2,TRBV6-5,CASSPSGTFYEQYF
TRBJ2-7,TRBD1,TRBV7-8,CASSLIQGARYEQYF
TRBJ2-7,NA,TRBV2,CASSERPMGSYEQYF
TRBJ2-4,TRBD1,TRBV28,CASRPTPGTGRNIQYF
TRBJ2-4,NA,TRBV7-2,CASSFGLAKNIQYF
TRBJ1-1,NA,TRBV7-8,CASSLKVNTEAFF
TRBJ2-3,NA,TRBV11-2,CASSFTGDTQYF
TRBJ1-4,NA,TRBV27,CASGLQGYEKLFF
TRBJ1-5,NA,TRBV28,CASTLQGPNQPQHF
TRBJ2-1,NA,TRBV19,CASSHRTNYNEQFF
TRBJ2-1,NA,TRBV5-1,CASSLGGGESYNEQFF
TRBJ2-3,TRBD1,TRBV6-5,CASSSGQIFTDTQYF
TRBJ1-5,TRBD1,TRBV5-3,CARLGRGQWNQPQHF
TRBJ1-1,NA,TRBV10-1,CASSEVGAGAFF
TRBJ2-7,NA,TRBV19,CASSIGDWTYEQYF
TRBJ2-7,NA,TRBV9,CASSVGYEQYF
TRBJ1-2,NA,TRBV19,CASSRGGYGYTF
TRBJ2-6,NA,TRBV5-6,CASSWSFAGANVLTF
TRBJ1-1,NA,TRBV6-5,CASTSPARTEAFF
TRBJ2-1,NA,TRBV2,CASSEVGGSYNEQFF
TRBJ2-1,TRBD2,TRBV9,CASSAREKSYNEQFF
TRBJ2-7,NA,TRBV5-4,CASGRGRSEQYF
TRBJ2-1,NA,TRBV9,CASTRGAGNEQFF
TRBJ2-3,TRBD2,TRBV6-1,CASSASGRTDTQYF
TRBJ2-1,NA,TRBV10-3,CAISGPPGVGGGSYNEQFF
TRBJ2-5,NA,TRBV19,CASSISASAETQYF
TRBJ1-3,NA,TRBV19,CASTVSGNTIYF
TRBJ1-1,NA,TRBV5-1,CASRATGNTEAFF
TRBJ1-4,NA,TRBV7-2,CASSLEGGREKLFF
TRBJ2-7,TRBD2,TRBV27,CASSPGLAGGREQYF
TRBJ2-3,NA,TRBV25-1,CASSVTDTQYF
TRBJ1-4,NA,TRBV28,CASRAGGYEKLFF
TRBJ1-2,TRBD1,TRBV7-9,CASSRGAGGASYGYTF
TRBJ2-2,NA,TRBV4-1,CASSQESAGIRTGELFF
TRBJ2-7,NA,TRBV4-1,CASSQNRGEQYF
TRBJ1-5,NA,TRBV28,CASSFLWAGKGYSNQPQHF
TRBJ1-1,NA,TRBV28,CASSRDMNTEAFF
TRBJ1-5,NA,TRBV6-5,CASSPEGFDQPQHF
TRBJ2-7,TRBD2,TRBV7-2,CASSLYFAGVYEQYF
TRBJ1-1,TRBD1,TRBV5-1,CASSPVPGQGLSTEAFF
TRBJ2-3,NA,TRBV10-2,CASSDRDRSTDTQYF
TRBJ2-7,TRBD2,TRBV6-1,CASTRRGGGPEQYF
TRBJ2-7,NA,TRBV5-1,CASSLGVNYEQYF